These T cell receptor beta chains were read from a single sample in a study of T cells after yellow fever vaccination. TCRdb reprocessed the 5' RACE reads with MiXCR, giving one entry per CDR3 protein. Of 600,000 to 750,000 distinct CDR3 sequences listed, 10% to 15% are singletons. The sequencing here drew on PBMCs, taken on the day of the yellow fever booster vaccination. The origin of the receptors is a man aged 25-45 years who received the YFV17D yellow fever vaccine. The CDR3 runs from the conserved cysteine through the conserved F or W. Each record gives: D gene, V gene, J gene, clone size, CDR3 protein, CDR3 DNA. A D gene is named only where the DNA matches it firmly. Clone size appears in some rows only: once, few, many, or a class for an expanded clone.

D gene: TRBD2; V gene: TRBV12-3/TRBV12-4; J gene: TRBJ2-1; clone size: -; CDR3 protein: CASSFPGLVANEQFF; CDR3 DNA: TGTGCCAGCAGTTTCCCGGGACTAGTTGCCAATGAGCAGTTCTTC
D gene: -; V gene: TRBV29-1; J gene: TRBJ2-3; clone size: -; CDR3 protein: CSVELARSPKDTQYF; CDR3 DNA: TGCAGCGTTGAACTAGCGAGATCCCCTAAGGATACGCAGTATTTT
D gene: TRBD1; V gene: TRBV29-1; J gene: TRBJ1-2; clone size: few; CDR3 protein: CSAERQGNYGYTF; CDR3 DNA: TGCAGCGCCGAACGACAGGGAAACTATGGCTACACCTTC
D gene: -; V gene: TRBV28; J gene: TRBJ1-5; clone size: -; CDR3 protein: CASSFQPGHNNQPQHF; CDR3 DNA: TGTGCCAGCAGTTTCCAACCGGGACACAACAATCAGCCCCAGCATTTT
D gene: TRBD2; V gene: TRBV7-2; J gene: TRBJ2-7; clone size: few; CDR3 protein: CASSLVLAGYSYEQYF; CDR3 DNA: TGTGCCAGCAGCTTAGTGCTAGCGGGTTACTCCTACGAGCAGTACTTC
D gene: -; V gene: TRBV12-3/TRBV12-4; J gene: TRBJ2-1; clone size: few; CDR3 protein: CASRIGQSGINEQFF; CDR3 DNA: TGTGCCAGCAGAATTGGACAGTCCGGTATCAATGAGCAGTTCTTC
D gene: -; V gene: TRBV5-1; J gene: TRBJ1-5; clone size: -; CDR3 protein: CASSPDSYNQPQHF; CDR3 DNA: TGCGCCAGCAGCCCAGACAGCTACAATCAGCCCCAGCATTTT
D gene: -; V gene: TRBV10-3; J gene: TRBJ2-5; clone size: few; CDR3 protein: CAISDTGSVETQYF; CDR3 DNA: TGTGCCATCAGTGATACAGGGAGCGTAGAGACCCAGTACTTC
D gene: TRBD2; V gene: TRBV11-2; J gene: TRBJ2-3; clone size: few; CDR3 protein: CASSLGTSGSSPSTDTQYF; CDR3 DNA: TGTGCCAGCAGCTTAGGGACTAGCGGGTCTTCGCCGAGCACAGATACGCAGTATTTT
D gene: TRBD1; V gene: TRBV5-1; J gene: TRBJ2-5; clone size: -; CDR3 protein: CASSLVVTGGSQYF; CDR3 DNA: TGCGCCAGCAGCTTGGTGGTGACAGGGGGGTCCCAGTACTTC
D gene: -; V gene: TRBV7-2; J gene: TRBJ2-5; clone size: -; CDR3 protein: CASSWAFQETQYF; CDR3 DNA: TGTGCCAGCAGCTGGGCTTTTCAAGAGACCCAGTACTTC
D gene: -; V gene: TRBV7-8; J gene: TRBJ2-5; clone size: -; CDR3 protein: CASSQRFGKTQYF; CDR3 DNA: TGTGCCAGCAGCCAACGGTTCGGGAAGACCCAGTACTTC
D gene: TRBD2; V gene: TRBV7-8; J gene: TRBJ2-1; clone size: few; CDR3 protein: CASSLPQREAGDEQFF; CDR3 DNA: TGTGCCAGCAGCTTACCCCAGCGGGAGGCCGGGGATGAGCAGTTCTTC
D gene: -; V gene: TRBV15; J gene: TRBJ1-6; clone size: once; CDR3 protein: CATSKNAGTALYNSPLHF; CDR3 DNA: TGTGCCACCAGCAAGAACGCCGGGACCGCTCTCTATAATTCACCCCTCCACTTT
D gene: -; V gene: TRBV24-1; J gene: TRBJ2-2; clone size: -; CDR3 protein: CATSGPSNPGELFF; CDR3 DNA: TGTGCCACCAGTGGCCCTTCTAATCCCGGGGAGCTGTTTTTT
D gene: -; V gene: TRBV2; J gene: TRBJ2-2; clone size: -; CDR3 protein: CASSGGARGELFF; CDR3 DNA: TGTGCCAGCAGTGGGGGGGCGAGAGGGGAGCTGTTTTTT
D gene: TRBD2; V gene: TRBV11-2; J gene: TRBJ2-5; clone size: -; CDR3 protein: CASSSPRRTSGRQETQYF; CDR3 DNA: TGTGCCAGCAGCTCTCCCCGGCGGACTAGCGGTCGCCAAGAGACCCAGTACTTC
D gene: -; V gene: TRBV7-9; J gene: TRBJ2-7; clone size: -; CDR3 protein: CASTTDQEYEQYF; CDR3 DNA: TGTGCCAGCACGACCGACCAGGAGTACGAGCAGTACTTC
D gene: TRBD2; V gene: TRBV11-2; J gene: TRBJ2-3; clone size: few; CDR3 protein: CASSLWYGGLAGDRTDTQYF; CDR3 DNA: TGTGCCAGCAGCTTATGGTATGGTGGGCTTGCGGGAGATCGCACAGATACGCAGTATTTT
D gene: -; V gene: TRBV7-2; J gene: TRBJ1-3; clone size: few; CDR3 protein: CASSWGRRGERRNTIYF; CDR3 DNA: TGTGCCAGCAGCTGGGGACGTCGGGGAGAGAGGCGAAACACCATATATTTT
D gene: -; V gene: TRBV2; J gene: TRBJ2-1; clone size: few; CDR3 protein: CASSESLTGLYNEQFF; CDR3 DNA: TGTGCCAGCAGTGAGTCACTGACAGGCCTCTACAATGAGCAGTTCTTC
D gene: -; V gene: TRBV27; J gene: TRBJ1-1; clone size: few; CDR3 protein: CASSLEYTNTEAFF; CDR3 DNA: TGTGCCAGCAGTTTAGAGTACACGAACACTGAAGCTTTCTTT
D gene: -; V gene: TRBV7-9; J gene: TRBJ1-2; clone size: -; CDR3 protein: CASSSRSSGYTF; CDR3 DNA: TGTGCCAGCAGCTCAAGGAGCTCTGGCTACACCTTC
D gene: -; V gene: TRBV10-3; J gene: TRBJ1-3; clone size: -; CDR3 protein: CAISEQSSGNTIYF; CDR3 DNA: TGTGCCATCAGTGAGCAGTCCTCTGGAAACACCATATATTTT
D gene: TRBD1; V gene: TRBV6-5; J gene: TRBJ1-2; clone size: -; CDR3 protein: CASRMTGDGYTF; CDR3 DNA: TGTGCCAGCAGGATGACAGGGGATGGCTACACCTTC
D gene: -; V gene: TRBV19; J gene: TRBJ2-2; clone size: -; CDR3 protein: CASTLYLGITGELFF; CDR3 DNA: TGTGCCAGTACCCTGTACCTAGGGATCACCGGGGAGCTGTTTTTT
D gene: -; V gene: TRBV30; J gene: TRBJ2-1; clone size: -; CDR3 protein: CAWSTPSYRVNDNEQFF; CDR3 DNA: TGTGCCTGGAGTACACCCTCTTACAGGGTAAACGATAATGAGCAGTTCTTC
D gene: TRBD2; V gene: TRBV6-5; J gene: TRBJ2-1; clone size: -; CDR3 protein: CASSYPASGRAIEQFF; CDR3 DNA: TGTGCCAGCAGTTACCCCGCTAGCGGGAGAGCTATTGAGCAGTTCTTC
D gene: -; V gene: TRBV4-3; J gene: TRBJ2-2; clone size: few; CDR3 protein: CASSNQGTGELFF; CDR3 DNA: TGCGCCAGCAGCAACCAGGGGACCGGGGAGCTGTTTTTT
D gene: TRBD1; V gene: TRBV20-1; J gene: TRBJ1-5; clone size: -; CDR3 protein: CSAPAGTGLSNQPQHF; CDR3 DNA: TGCAGTGCTCCAGCCGGGACAGGATTGAGCAATCAGCCCCAGCATTTT
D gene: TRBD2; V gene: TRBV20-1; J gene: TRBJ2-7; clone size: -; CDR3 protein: CSAGPGLAGGLRSYEQYF; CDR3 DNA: TGCAGTGCTGGCCCGGGACTAGCGGGAGGGTTAAGATCATACGAGCAGTACTTC